This T cell receptor (beta chain) was profiled in a study of blood T cell repertoires in COVID-19 (dated by TCRdb to about 2020). About the full investigation: Samples covering the acute and convalescent phases of COVID-19 were provided by collaborators in the United States, Italy and Spain. The sample metadata nearly always contained a de-identified subject ID, COVID-19 status, age in years and sex. The material from the prospective study consisted of cDNA or gDNA derived from T cells, B-cell-depleted T cells, or PBMCs. Samples came from the ongoing ImmuneRACE study (first 160 participants) plus 1,254 subjects from 6 global collaborators. Where available, HLA class I and class II types were taken from metadata supplied by the sample provider and were not determined by assay-based typing. The repertoires were made available in a free public database intended to serve as a resource for research on the immune response to SARS-CoV-2. Deeply sampled blood TCRbeta repertoires from subjects exposed to, actively infected with, or recovered from COVID-19 were included in the dataset.

The investigation overall reported the following: The amount of clinical and demographic metadata varied by source and participant and was provided uncurated.

TCRbeta CDR3 regions were amplified from genomic DNA using the immunoSEQ Assay, a bias-controlled multiplex PCR. The source study handled its data this way. The number of nucleated cells in each sample was estimated by amplification of reference gene primers within the assay. To quantify the absolute abundance of each unique TCRbeta CDR3 rearrangement, sequence reads were collapsed and filtered. For each sample, productive Simpson clonality was calculated by taking the square root of Simpson's diversity index across productive rearrangements. This is the immuneACCESS table as TCRdb keeps it, with only in-frame sequences that have V and J called. A part of the clones is gone; compared with another copy, unresolved V genes explain less than half, and the rest is unexplained. V and J calls and clone size are copied from that table; D and trimming were computed from the DNA. In this sample the table shows 200,000 to 250,000 clones, about 88% of which occur a single time. The top ten clonotypes cover about 0.93% of the sample.

As concerns this clone: What this receptor recognizes is not known. It has no much larger one-base neighbor in the sample; base qualities were not kept.

The collaborating institutions used their own protocols to collect whole blood in K2EDTA tubes. For TCRbeta analysis, collaborators shipped samples as frozen whole blood, isolated PBMCs, or DNA extracted from either of those sample types. Specimen: peripheral blood. This sequence was found in a man aged 40-50 years with acute or convalescent COVID-19.

CDR3 reads: CASSPGGGSGNTIYF. The DNA sequence is given as TGTGCCAGCAGCCCTGGTGGGGGGTCTGGAAACACCATATATTTT. The rearrangement joined TRBV5-4 to TRBJ1-3, with TRBD1 tentatively as D gene (5 bases match). The CDR3 starts with the cysteine, ends with the phenylalanine, and has 15 residues. The retained sequence is limited to the CDR3, 45 bases, with the frame set at the first base. Trimming takes 4 bases from V and 1 base from J, and the germline ends sit 12 bases apart. CDR1 and CDR2 are read off the germline V gene (reference sequence) as SGHNT and YYREEE.